This T cell receptor beta chain is from a study of hypomethylating agent response in myelodysplastic syndrome. On the study more broadly: The myelodysplastic syndrome patients comprised 8 or 9 men and a couple of women. Of roughly 12 patients, roughly 5 carried TET2, the most frequent mutation. Study-wide results and limits: Responders gained more novel clonotypes; non-responders had more contracted clonotypes after treatment. Healthy controls were not age-matched to MDS patients, possibly affecting comparisons.

Comment on this clone: Antigen unknown.

The CDR3 runs to 18 residues. Germline V gives CDR1 SGHTA, CDR2 FQGTGA. V gave up 5 bases and J gave up 1 base, with 20 bases separating them. Generated by immunoSEQ multiplex PCR, the TCRdb table keeps only in-frame clones and is missing some. The sample has more than 3,500 clones, around 83% seen once. The chain joins TRBV7-3 to TRBJ2-2; D remains ambiguous. The sequenced sample was bone marrow, obtained before or after starting hypomethylating agent treatment for myelodysplastic syndrome (not recorded which). The clonotype was recovered from a human donor with myelodysplastic syndrome. The CDR3 DNA reads TGTGCCAGCAGCCCCCCAGGAGTCCCGCCCCGGAACACCGGGGAGCTGTTTTTT. Translation: CASSPPGVPPRNTGELFF.